Following are 22 T cell receptor beta chains from one sample sequenced in a study of blood T cell repertoires in COVID-19. The data were produced by immunoSEQ multiplex PCR, yet TCRdb's version contains in-frame clones alone and is incomplete. The sample has about 140,000 clones; about 80% are singletons. The specimen was PBMCs or T cells enriched from blood (not recorded which). These receptors were collected from a woman between 18 and 30 years old who had been exposed to COVID-19.

This clone was counted ten times or more. This sequence joins TRBV20-1 and TRBJ2-1, with D uncertain. The V end lost 5 bases, the J end lost 12 bases, and 14 bases lay between the germline ends. There are 11 residues in the CDR3. Germline CDR1 reads DFQATT; CDR2 reads SNEGSKA (reference sequence). The CDR3 reads CSAESSSGQFF. The CDR3, as DNA: TGCAGTGCTGAGAGTAGTTCCGGGCAGTTCTTC.

The sample holds one count of this clone. The rearrangement uses TRBV30 and TRBJ1-2; 8 bases line up with TRBD1. The CDR3 is made up of 11 amino acids. Trimming removed 2 bases from V and 8 bases from J; junction bases left unmatched: 1. Looked up from germline, CDR1 is GTSNPN and CDR2 is SVGIG (reference sequence). In DNA form, the CDR3 reads TGTGCCTGGAGTTGGGACAGGGGCTACACCTTC. Its protein product is CAWSWDRGYTF. The full variable domain, in which reference TRBV30 and TRBJ1-2 provide the parts outside the CDR3, is SQTIHQWPATLVQPVGSPLSLECTVEGTSNPNLYWYRQAAGRGLQLLFYSVGIGQISSEVPQNLSASRPQDRQFILSSKKLLLSDSGFYLCAWSWDRGYTFGSGTRLTVV.

This clone was counted a few times. V gene TRBV9 combines with J gene TRBJ2-1; 7 nucleotides line up with TRBD2. The CDR3 runs to 17 residues. V shed 4 bases, J shed 0 bases, and the junction held 10 bases outside the gene matches. From germline, CDR1 is SGDLS and CDR2 YYNGEE. Written as DNA, the CDR3 is TGTGCCAGCAGCCCGAGCGTGGGGGGGGACTCCTACAATGAGCAGTTCTTC. This gives the protein CASSPSVGGDSYNEQFF.

This sequence joins TRBV11-1 and TRBJ1-2; 8 nucleotides match TRBD1. Germline values: CDR1 SGHAT, CDR2 FQDESV (reference sequence). This CDR3 has 15 residues. V trimming: 5 bases; J trimming: 4 bases; junction bases outside the gene matches: 9. The chain's CDR3 is CASSKGQGRFYGYTF. The CDR3 coding sequence is TGTGCCAGCAGCAAAGGACAGGGACGGTTCTATGGCTACACCTTC.

The chain carries TRBV20-1 and TRBJ2-7; D remains unclear. From germline, CDR1 is DFQATT and CDR2 SNEGSKA (reference sequence). This CDR3 is 11 amino acids long. Trimming left V 5 bases short and J 3 bases short, with 8 bases between. The CDR3 loop reads CSAERSYEQYF. CDR3 coding DNA: TGCAGTGCTGAGCGAAGCTACGAGCAGTACTTC.

The chain links TRBV15 to TRBJ2-1, with 14 bases identical to TRBD2. CDR3 size: 18 residues. Germline CDR1 LNHNV, CDR2 YYDKDF (reference sequence). Losses at the gene ends were 5 bases for V and 5 bases for J; bases not matched to a gene: 11. The CDR3 reads CATSGPGLAGDWHNEQFF. CDR3 coding DNA: TGTGCCACCAGCGGGCCGGGACTAGCGGGAGACTGGCACAATGAGCAGTTCTTC.

This clone was counted once. The chain is built from TRBV10-1 and TRBJ1-2, with 9 positions matching TRBD1. Germline CDR1 WNHNN, CDR2 SYGVQD (reference sequence). The CDR3 length is 14 residues. J lost 6 bases, V lost 7 bases, and 9 bases had no gene match. In DNA, the CDR3 is TGCGCCAGCAAAATACAGGGGGCGCGACATGGCTACACCTTC. Translation: CASKIQGARHGYTF.

The rearrangement joins TRBV7-3 to TRBJ2-5, with TRBD2 matching 9 bases. Germline V lookup: CDR1 SGHTA, CDR2 FQGTGA. After removal of 4 bases from V and 5 bases from J, the junction contained 8 bases not matched to a gene. This CDR3 has 15 amino acids. The CDR3 DNA reads as TGTGCCAGCAGCTCCCGGAGCGGGAGGTGGGAGACCCAGTACTTC. Its protein product is CASSSRSGRWETQYF.

This clone was recorded once. V and J are TRBV5-1 and TRBJ2-5; 7 positions match TRBD2. This CDR3 comprises 15 residues. V dropped 2 bases and J dropped 0; count of bases not matched to a gene: 4. Germline assignment: CDR1 SGHRS and CDR2 YFSETQ. The CDR3 loop reads CASSFTGTNQETQYF. CDR3 DNA sequence: TGCGCCAGCAGCTTCACCGGGACTAACCAAGAGACCCAGTACTTC.

The genes are TRBV6-6 and TRBJ1-3; 7 bases fit TRBD1. V lost 5 bases, J lost 2 bases, and 6 bases stayed unmatched. Germline-derived CDR1 and CDR2 are MNHNY and SVGAGI (reference sequence). The CDR3 sequence is 15 residues long. The CDR3 bases are TGTGCCAGCAGTCTACAGGGGTTCCCTGGAAACACCATATATTTT. Its translation is CASSLQGFPGNTIYF.

This clone was recorded a few times. This chain joins TRBV24-1 and TRBJ2-3; possible D gene TRBD2, 6 bases. The germline V gene has CDR1 KGHDR and CDR2 SFDVKD. The CDR3 covers 12 residues. V was clipped by 4 bases and J by 5 bases, with 6 bases between them. Written as DNA, the CDR3 is TGTGCCACCAGTGAAGCGGGAGATACGCAGTATTTT. It codes for CATSEAGDTQYF.

The chain's CDR3 is CAWSAGNSPLHF. CDR3 nucleotide sequence: TGTGCCTGGAGTGCAGGGAATTCACCCCTCCACTTT. The rearrangement links TRBV30 to TRBJ1-6; TRBD1 might be the D (5 bases). Trimming stripped 1 base from V and 7 bases from J, with 5 bases between. There are 12 residues in the CDR3. The germline V gene encodes CDR1 GTSNPN and CDR2 SVGIG (reference sequence).

The chain combines TRBV23-1 with TRBJ1-2; D might be TRBD1 (5 bases). TRBV23-1 is classed as an ORF, of uncertain function. V was trimmed by 7 bases and J by 0 bases, leaving 15 bases between them. The CDR3 loop spans 15 amino acids. CDR3 loop: CASKRPDNPNYGYTF. CDR3 nucleotides: TGCGCCAGCAAGAGACCGGACAACCCTAACTATGGCTACACCTTC.

The chain employs TRBV18 and TRBJ2-7, with 7 bases matching TRBD1. CDR3 length: 14 residues. Germline lookup yields CDR1 KGHSH and CDR2 LQKENI. V lost 3 bases and J lost 0; bases outside the gene matches: 2. CDR3 in DNA: TGTGCCAGCTCACCGCGGACAGGCTCCTACGAGCAGTACTTC. Translated: CASSPRTGSYEQYF.

The chain recombines TRBV2 with TRBJ1-3, with D possibly TRBD1 on 6 matching bases. CDR3 length: 14 amino acids. Germline-derived CDR1 and CDR2 are SNHLY and FYNNEI. V gave up 7 bases and J gave up 0 bases, with 10 bases separating them. CDR3 loop: CASKDSISGNTIYF. In DNA, the CDR3 is TGTGCCAGCAAGGACAGCATCTCTGGAAACACCATATATTTT.

The rearrangement uses TRBV5-1 and TRBJ2-7; 11 bases match TRBD2. Germline lookup yields CDR1 SGHRS and CDR2 YFSETQ. The CDR3 runs to 15 residues. V dropped 2 bases and J dropped 3; count of bases not matched to a gene: 4. The CDR3 spells CASSFTGTSGYEQYF. CDR3 DNA: TGCGCCAGCAGCTTTACCGGGACTAGCGGCTACGAGCAGTACTTC.

This chain joins TRBV18 and TRBJ2-5, with D possibly being TRBD1 (5 bases). The CDR3 totals 14 residues. V lost 3 bases and J lost 2, with 10 bases in between. Germline CDR1 and CDR2: KGHSH and LQKENI. The CDR3 nucleotides read TGTGCCAGCTCACCGCGGACAAGACAAGAGACCCAGTACTTC. It is translated as CASSPRTRQETQYF.

Only a few counts were recorded for this clone. V is TRBV5-6 and J is TRBJ2-7; tentative D call: TRBD2 (6 bases). Between the trimmed V and J ends, which lost 1 base and 2 bases, there was a span of 10 bases. Germline V gene data show CDR1 as SGHDT and CDR2 as YYEEEE. The CDR3 contains 14 residues. The DNA of the CDR3 is TGTGCCAGCAGCTTGCGTACGGGGGCCTACGAGCAGTACTTC. This codes for CASSLRTGAYEQYF.

Concerning this clone itself: The sample contains more than one DNA sequence encoding this CDR3. This chain uses TRBV19 with TRBJ2-1, with 13 bases fitting TRBD2. Looked up from germline, CDR1 is LNHDA and CDR2 is SQIVND (reference sequence). This CDR3 spans 15 amino acids. J was trimmed by 8 bases and V by 3 bases; bases with no gene match: 4. The CDR3 DNA sequence: TGTGCCAGTAGTATCGGACTAGCGGGAGTATATGAGCAGTTCTTC. This gives the protein CASSIGLAGVYEQFF. Full variable domain (outside the CDR3, taken from reference TRBV19 and TRBJ2-1): DGGITQSPKYLFRKEGQNVTLSCEQNLNHDAMYWYRQDPGQGLRLIYYSQIVNDFQKGDIAEGYSVSREKKESFPLTVTSAQKNPTAFYLCASSIGLAGVYEQFFGPGTRLTVL.

The chain is built from TRBV24-1 and TRBJ2-1, with 7 nucleotides matching TRBD2. V dropped 3 bases and J dropped 3; count of bases not matched to a gene: 7. CDR3 length equals 16 residues. Germline V CDR1 and CDR2: KGHDR, SFDVKD. The CDR3 loop reads CATSDQPGLLYNEQFF. As DNA, the CDR3 is TGTGCCACCAGTGATCAGCCGGGACTACTCTACAATGAGCAGTTCTTC.

V gene TRBV24-1 combines with J gene TRBJ2-3; perhaps TRBD2 as D (5 bases). V was pared by 1 base and J by 4 bases, with 5 bases between. Per the germline V gene, CDR1 is KGHDR and CDR2 is SFDVKD. The CDR3 covers 13 residues. The CDR3 DNA follows: TGTGCCACCAGTGATTTCGGGGCAGATACGCAGTATTTT. Its translation: CATSDFGADTQYF.

This chain uses TRBV3-1 (or the pseudogene TRBV3-2) with TRBJ1-1; 7 bases line up with TRBD1. Germline lookup yields CDR1 LGHDT and CDR2 YNNKEL (reference sequence). The junction had 1 base not matched to a gene; V was cut back by 0 bases and J by 0 bases. The CDR3 contains 15 residues. The CDR3 loop is CASSQDGTVNTEAFF. DNA of the CDR3: TGTGCCAGCAGCCAAGACGGGACAGTGAACACTGAAGCTTTCTTT.